This record looks at one T cell receptor beta chain sequence and its context. The CDR3 totals 16 residues. V was clipped by 2 bases and J by 1 base; unmatched bases: 4. Germline CDR1 is SEHNR and CDR2 is FQNEAQ (reference sequence). TCRdb's copy holds only in-frame clones and misses some; the assay was immunoSEQ multiplex PCR. The profile shows roughly 400,000 clones, 92% of them singletons. This sample was included in a study of Ad26.COV2.S vaccination and SARS-CoV-2 variants. Treatment reported: approximately 18 received Ad26.COV2.S at low or high dose, single or two shots; about 5 received placebo; per-sample allocation not given. Sampling occurred on day 63 after the first vaccine or placebo injection. The vaccine delivered Wuhan-strain SARS-CoV-2 spike through an Ad26 vector.

The sample here was peripheral blood, taken in a trial of Ad26.COV2.S vaccine versus placebo. This sequence was found in a person aged 18-60 years who received the Ad26.COV2.S COVID-19 vaccine or a placebo. The chain employs TRBV7-9 and TRBJ2-5; 10 bases match TRBD2. The CDR3 sequence: CASSLQRGGFQETQYF. Written as DNA, the CDR3 is TGTGCCAGCAGCTTACAGCGGGGGGGCTTCCAAGAGACCCAGTACTTC.